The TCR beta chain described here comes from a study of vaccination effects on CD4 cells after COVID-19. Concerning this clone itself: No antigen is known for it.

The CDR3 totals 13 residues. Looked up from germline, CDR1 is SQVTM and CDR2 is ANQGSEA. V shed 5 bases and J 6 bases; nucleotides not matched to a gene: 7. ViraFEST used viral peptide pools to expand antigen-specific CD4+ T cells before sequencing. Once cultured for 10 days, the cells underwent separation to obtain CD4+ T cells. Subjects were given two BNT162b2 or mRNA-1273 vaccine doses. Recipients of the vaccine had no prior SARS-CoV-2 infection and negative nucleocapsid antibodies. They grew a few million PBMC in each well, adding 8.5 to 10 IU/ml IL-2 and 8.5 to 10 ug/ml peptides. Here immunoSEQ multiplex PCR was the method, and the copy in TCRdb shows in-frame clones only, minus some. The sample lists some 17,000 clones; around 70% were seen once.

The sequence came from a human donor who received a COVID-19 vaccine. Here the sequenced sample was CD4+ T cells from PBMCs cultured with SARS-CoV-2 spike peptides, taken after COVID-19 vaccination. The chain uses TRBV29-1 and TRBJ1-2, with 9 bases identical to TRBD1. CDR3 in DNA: TGCAGCGTTAGTTTGGGACAGGGAAATGGCTACACCTTC. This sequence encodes CSVSLGQGNGYTF.